This entry lists 20 T cell receptor beta chains sequenced from one sample in a study of blood T cells in healthy people across ages. It was with a sample-barcoded 5' primer and a J-beta primer mix that a second PCR of roughly 7 to 12 cycles was run. MiXCR was run by TCRdb on the 5' RACE reads, yielding one entry per CDR3 protein. The sample carries about 290,000 distinct CDR3 sequences, roughly 29% recorded once. The sample was blood. All receptors derive from a woman in her sixties or seventies in good health.

The V call is TRBV20-1, the J call TRBJ2-1; TRBD2 aligns across 9 bases. V lost 0 bases and J lost 4; bases outside the gene matches: 7. The CDR3 consists of 16 residues. Germline values: CDR1 DFQATT, CDR2 SNEGSKA (reference sequence). For the CDR3, the DNA is TGCAGTGCTAGAGATATGGCTAGCGGGGAATACAATGAGCAGTTCTTC. The encoded protein is CSARDMASGEYNEQFF.

This clonotype has at least ten counts. V gene TRBV3-1 combines with J gene TRBJ2-5; D is possibly TRBD1 (5 bases). V was cut by 0 bases and J by 1 base, with 18 bases left in between. The CDR3 covers 18 residues. Germline values: CDR1 LGHDT, CDR2 YNNKEL (reference sequence). In nucleotides, the CDR3 is TGTGCCAGCAGCCAAGATGCAACAGGACCTATACTCCAAGAGACCCAGTACTTC. Translation: CASSQDATGPILQETQYF.

This clonotype came up a few times. The chain has TRBV29-1 and TRBJ1-1; tentatively, D is TRBD1 (5 bases). The V and J ends lost 1 base and 8 bases respectively, with 17 bases between them. Germline values: CDR1 SQVTM, CDR2 ANQGSEA. The CDR3 totals 14 residues. The CDR3 bases are TGCAGCGTTGAAGGCCGGGGGAATCCGCCGGAAGCTTTCTTT. Translated, it gives CSVEGRGNPPEAFF.

V is TRBV4-3 and J is TRBJ2-1; 14 bases fit TRBD2. CDR1 is LGHNA, CDR2 YSLEER, per germline. The V and J ends lost 1 base and 7 bases, in that order; junction bases with no gene match: 15. CDR3 length equals 20 residues. The CDR3 DNA is TGCGCCAGCAGCCAAGCGCCCCCCTCGACTAGCGGGAGGGCCACTAATGAGCAGTTCTTC. As protein: CASSQAPPSTSGRATNEQFF.

This clonotype was counted a few times. The V call is TRBV6-2 or TRBV6-3, the J call TRBJ2-7; weak D call: TRBD2 (6 bases). CDR1 is MNHEY and CDR2 is SVGEGT in the germline V gene. V was trimmed by 0 bases and J by 3 bases, leaving 24 bases between them. The CDR3 consists of 19 residues. CDR3 bases: TGTGCCAGCAGTTACTCGAATCTTGGGCTCGGGAGATACTACTACGAGCAGTACTTC. Protein sequence: CASSYSNLGLGRYYYEQYF.

This sequence joins TRBV6-5 and TRBJ1-6; D is ambiguous. V dropped 3 bases and J dropped 7 bases, with 4 bases sitting between them. The CDR3 is 12 amino acids. The germline V gene has CDR1 MNHEY and CDR2 SVGAGI. The CDR3 DNA sequence: TGTGCCAGCAGTTATAGGAATTCACCCCTCCACTTT. It encodes CASSYRNSPLHF.

V and J are TRBV7-2 and TRBJ2-1; no clear D. The CDR3 spans 13 residues. Germline V gene lookup returns CDR1 SGHTA and CDR2 FQGNSA. The germline V and J ends were trimmed by 4 bases and 6 bases, with 10 bases remaining between them. CDR3 sequence reads: CASSYGLINEQFF. CDR3 DNA sequence: TGTGCCAGCAGCTATGGGTTAATCAATGAGCAGTTCTTC.

J is TRBJ2-1 and V is TRBV5-6, with 7 bases that match TRBD2. The DNA end is a closer match to TRBJ2-7, so the J assignment may be wrong. CDR1 is SGHDT and CDR2 is YYEEEE in the germline V gene. The length of the CDR3 is 15 residues. CDR3 amino acids: CASSLGDYRAYEQYF. The CDR3 region has the DNA TGTGCCAGCAGCTTGGGGGACTACAGAGCCTACGAGCAGTACTTC.

As concerns this clonotype: A single base separates this from a much larger clone, so it may be a read error. The chain combines TRBV27 with TRBJ2-1; TRBD2 matches at 9 bases. V was pared by 3 bases and J by 11 bases, with 26 bases of the junction left unmatched. There are 20 residues in the CDR3. Germline CDR1 is MNHEY and CDR2 is SMNVEV (reference sequence). The CDR3 region is CASSFGDRVSGRGASGKQFF. The CDR3 bases are TGTGCCAGCAGTTTCGGGGACAGAGTTAGCGGGAGAGGGGCGAGTGGTAAGCAGTTCTTC.

This chain links TRBV4-2 with TRBJ2-5; no definite D call. The end of the DNA fits TRBJ2-1 better, so the J call may be wrong. This CDR3 is built from 14 residues. Germline values: CDR1 LGHNA, CDR2 YNFKEQ. The CDR3 DNA sequence: TGTGCCAGCAGCCTCTCCGAAGGGTGGAATGAGCAGTTCTTC. This encodes CASSLSEGWNEQFF.

The V gene is TRBV28, the J gene TRBJ2-5; D assignment may be TRBD1 or TRBD2 (5 bases each). The end of the DNA is better explained by TRBJ2-1, so the J call may be wrong. This CDR3 is 15 amino acids long. Per germline, CDR1 MDHEN and CDR2 SYDVKM. The CDR3 region is CASSLLGETYNEQFF. The CDR3 nucleotides are TGTGCCAGCAGTTTATTGGGGGAGACCTACAATGAGCAGTTCTTC.

There are a few counts of this clonotype. The V call is TRBV28, the J call TRBJ2-5, with 12 positions matching TRBD1. Germline CDR1 and CDR2: MDHEN and SYDVKM. There are 16 residues in the CDR3. V gave up 3 bases and J gave up 2 bases; unmatched junction bases: 4. The CDR3: CASSLGQGASQETQYF. The CDR3 DNA reads TGTGCCAGCAGTTTGGGACAGGGGGCGAGTCAAGAGACCCAGTACTTC.

This clonotype was counted only a few times. The V gene is TRBV5-1, the J gene TRBJ2-1; tentatively, D is TRBD2 (6 bases). CDR3 size: 15 residues. Germline CDR1 reads SGHRS; CDR2 reads YFSETQ. V dropped 1 base and J dropped 7 bases, with 15 bases sitting between them. The CDR3 region is CASSLQGGNENEQFF. As DNA, the CDR3 is TGCGCCAGCAGCTTGCAGGGCGGGAACGAGAATGAGCAGTTCTTC.

The chain joins TRBV7-2 to TRBJ1-5, with 9 bases that match TRBD1. The CDR3 is made up of 15 amino acids. J lost 5 bases, V lost 1 base, and 3 bases had no gene match. Germline CDR1 and CDR2: SGHTA and FQGNSA. The CDR3 nucleotides read TGTGCCAGCAGCTTAGACAGGGGGCCGTATCAGCCCCAGCATTTT. Encoded protein: CASSLDRGPYQPQHF.

This clonotype occurred once. As DNA, the CDR3 is TGTGCCAGCAGAACAGATCGGGGGCTAGATACGCAGTATTTT. Amino acids: CASRTDRGLDTQYF. The rearrangement links TRBV6-2 or TRBV6-3 to TRBJ2-3; tentatively, D is TRBD1 or TRBD2 (6 bases each). Trimming cost V 6 bases and J 5 bases, with 15 bases left between them. This CDR3 is 14 amino acids long. Germline V gene lookup returns CDR1 MNHEY and CDR2 SVGEGT.

The table lists this clonotype with many counts. The chain is built from TRBV12-3 or TRBV12-4 and TRBJ1-2; D is perhaps TRBD1 (6 bases). Trimming shortened V by 7 bases and J by 4 bases, and 10 bases separated the two germline ends. The CDR3 is 12 residues long. The DNA of the CDR3 is TGTGCCAGCACCACACAGGGCTATGGCTACACCTTC. Protein product: CASTTQGYGYTF.

This clonotype showed up just a few times. The chain uses TRBV11-1 and TRBJ2-1, with no clear D. The CDR3 is 13 residues long. V was cut by 5 bases and J by 10 bases, with 15 bases left in between. Per the germline V gene, CDR1 is SGHAT and CDR2 is FQDESV (reference sequence). The CDR3 DNA reads as TGTGCCAGCAGCCTTAGCAGTAGCCACGAGCAGTTCTTC. Protein product: CASSLSSSHEQFF.

The chain joins TRBV23-1 to TRBJ1-6; perhaps TRBD1 as D (5 bases). TRBV23-1 is sorted into the ORF group, with uncertain function. V was cut by 2 bases and J by 5 bases, with 16 bases left in between. CDR3 length equals 17 residues. CDR3 nucleotide sequence: TGCGCCAGCAGTCAACCTCGGGACCCGGGGCATAATTCACCCCTCCACTTT. Its translation is CASSQPRDPGHNSPLHF.

This clonotype showed up many times. The chain combines TRBV28 with TRBJ2-3; unclear D gene. The ends were cut back, 5 bases at V and 0 bases at J, with 12 bases in the middle. This CDR3 comprises 15 residues. Germline V gene data show CDR1 as MDHEN and CDR2 as SYDVKM. CDR3: CASSPQAASTDTQYF. CDR3 coding DNA: TGTGCCAGCAGTCCCCAGGCGGCTAGCACAGATACGCAGTATTTT.

V gene TRBV14 combines with J gene TRBJ2-1; the match to TRBD1 covers 8 bases. The CDR3 consists of 18 residues. Germline V gene sequence: CDR1 SGHDN, CDR2 FVKESK. Trimming at V came to 4 bases and at J to 0 bases, leaving 11 bases not matched to a gene. As DNA, the CDR3 is TGTGCCAGCAGCCCTCTACGATTGGACAGGGCCTCCTACAATGAGCAGTTCTTC. Translated, it gives CASSPLRLDRASYNEQFF.